These T cell receptor beta chains were read from a single sample in a study of cytomegalovirus exposure and HLA in healthy donors. The method was immunoSEQ multiplex PCR; TCRdb's version includes in-frame clones alone and lacks a portion of them. Here the sample spans about 180,000 clones, 82% being singletons. Sequenced material: PBMCs. These receptors originate from a man in his forties in good health and CMV-seronegative. The CDR3 runs from the conserved cysteine through the conserved F or W.

j_gene,len,v_gene,CDR3aa
TRBJ2-6,12,TRBV6-1,CASSVRQTVLTF
TRBJ1-4,16,TRBV25-1,CASSEAGQGLNEKLFF
TRBJ2-7,13,TRBV29-1,CSVESGRGYEQYF
TRBJ1-6,14,TRBV9,CASSVAMGGTPLHF
TRBJ2-3,14,TRBV9,CASSFGGDTDTQYF
TRBJ1-5,15,TRBV4-1,CASSPPDRGDQPQHF
TRBJ2-3,16,TRBV9,CASSATSGSTTDTQYF
TRBJ2-4,14,TRBV9,CASSVDSSKNIQYF
TRBJ1-1,14,TRBV7-2,CASGKHWTFTEAFF
TRBJ2-6,17,TRBV18,CASSPLPPGTGANVLTF
TRBJ2-1,12,TRBV30,CAWSATDDEQFF
TRBJ2-1,14,TRBV5-8,CASSVGPSGDEQFF
TRBJ2-3,17,TRBV19,CASSPSRTGSIEDTQYF
TRBJ2-2,17,TRBV19,CASSIPSGYSNTGELFF
TRBJ2-7,15,TRBV6-1,CAIQGRTGGSYEQYF
TRBJ2-7,14,TRBV4-1,CASSQGQGNYEQYF
TRBJ1-1,14,TRBV28,CASSTPRGYTEAFF
TRBJ2-7,12,TRBV30,CAWSGQGNEQYF
NA,20,TRBV2,CASSEGYERGPEYPPYEQYF
TRBJ2-3,18,TRBV5-4,CASSRGGSGGALTDTQYF
TRBJ2-1,15,TRBV9,CASSSQNYAGGGQFF
TRBJ1-6,18,TRBV4-3,CASSQRGAGVRDNSPLHF
TRBJ2-1,12,TRBV5-1,CASSWTAGEQFF
TRBJ2-7,15,TRBV4-3,CASSQVRTDSYEQYF